The rows below give T cell receptor beta chains drawn from one sample of a study of blood T cell repertoires in COVID-19. Using immunoSEQ multiplex PCR, the repertoire was profiled, and TCRdb retains in-frame clones only, with some absent. The data show over 200,000 clones, under 90% seen once. Sequenced: PBMCs or T cells enriched from blood (not recorded which). The receptors originated from a woman aged 45-65 years with acute COVID-19. Each CDR3 is given with its conserved first and last residue. D genes are given only for firm matches. Not all rows give a size; the values are once, few, many and, for expanded clones, a class.

>TRBD1|TRBV28|-|TRBJ2-6
TGTGCCAGCAGTTTAGAGAGGAGGGACAGGACCTCTGGGGCCAACGTCCTGACTTTC
CASSLERRDRTSGANVLTF
>-|TRBV3-1/TRBV3-2|-|TRBJ2-4
TGTGCCAGCAGCCAATTTCTCGTTGTAGAGGCCAAAAACATTCAGTACTTC
CASSQFLVVEAKNIQYF
>TRBD1|TRBV6-5|few|TRBJ2-2
TGTGCCAGCAGTTACCGACGAACAGGGGGCACCGGGGAGCTGTTTTTT
CASSYRRTGGTGELFF
>TRBD1|TRBV18|-|TRBJ1-2
TGTGCCAGCTCACCGGGACAGGGGGCTAACTATGGCTACACCTTC
CASSPGQGANYGYTF
>-|TRBV20-1|-|TRBJ2-5
TGCAGTGCTAGTTGGCAGGGTGAGACCCAGTACTTC
CSASWQGETQYF
>TRBD1|TRBV19|-|TRBJ1-4
TGTGCCAGTAGTATGGACAGGGCGTACGAAAAACTGTTTTTT
CASSMDRAYEKLFF
>-|TRBV3-1/TRBV3-2|-|TRBJ2-5
TGTGCCAGCAGCCAAGTTGGCAGCGGCACCCAAGAGACCCAGTACTTC
CASSQVGSGTQETQYF
>-|TRBV5-1|-|TRBJ2-2
TGCGCCAGCAGCCTTCCCGGCACCGGGGAGCTGTTTTTT
CASSLPGTGELFF
>TRBD2|TRBV5-1|-|TRBJ2-5
TGCGCCAGCAAACGGGAGGGGTACCAAGAGACCCAGTACTTC
CASKREGYQETQYF
>-|TRBV18|few|TRBJ1-5
TGTGCCAGCTCACCAAAGTTGGAGAATCAGCCCCAGCATTTT
CASSPKLENQPQHF
>-|TRBV27|-|TRBJ1-6
TGTGCCAGCAGGCTTCAGGGGCCTTCACCCCTCCACTTT
CASRLQGPSPLHF
>TRBD1|TRBV2|few|TRBJ1-5
TGTGCCAGCAGTCGACAGGGTAAGGCCCAGCATTTT
CASSRQGKAQHF
>-|TRBV14|-|TRBJ2-5
TGTGCCAGCAGCCTAGTCTCACAAGAGACCCAGTACTTC
CASSLVSQETQYF
>TRBD1|TRBV11-1|-|TRBJ2-7
TGTGCCAGCAGCTTAGCGACAGGGCCGGGTCTACTCGAGCAGTACTTC
CASSLATGPGLLEQYF